Listed below are T cell receptor beta chains from one sample, sequenced in a study of shared clonotypes between healthy human individuals. TCRdb's copy holds only in-frame clones and misses some; the assay was immunoSEQ multiplex PCR. The sample carries around 580,000 clones, 95% to 98% recorded once. The sample comprised naive CD8+ T cells sorted from blood. These receptors were obtained from a man aged 25-40 years in good health. CDR3s include the opening cysteine and the closing phenylalanine or tryptophan. Some rows mark clone size as missing; the rest say once, few, many or name a class of expanded clone.

J: TRBJ2-7
V: TRBV7-9
size: -
CDR3: CASSARDGAYEQYF

J: TRBJ2-7
V: TRBV29-1
size: -
CDR3: CSVESGTGGYEQYF

J: TRBJ2-7
V: TRBV7-9
size: -
CDR3: CASSGGDHTTYEQYF

J: TRBJ2-2
V: TRBV7-8
size: -
CDR3: CASSGGGGNTGELFF

J: TRBJ1-2
V: TRBV27
size: -
CDR3: CASSLQGYSPGYTF

J: TRBJ2-7
V: TRBV30
size: -
CDR3: CAWSEAYEQYF

J: TRBJ1-2
V: TRBV29-1
size: -
CDR3: CSVDTPIYGYTF

J: TRBJ2-7
V: TRBV14
size: -
CDR3: CASSRQQENTYEQYF

J: TRBJ2-5
V: TRBV10-1
size: -
CDR3: CASSDRGSETQYF

J: TRBJ2-3
V: TRBV4-1
size: -
CDR3: CASSQDIGGGITDTQYF

J: TRBJ2-3
V: TRBV4-3
size: -
CDR3: CASRSGPGGTDTQYF

J: TRBJ2-7
V: TRBV7-9
size: -
CDR3: CASSPTRGSYEQYF

J: TRBJ2-6
V: TRBV2
size: -
CDR3: CASTWWTETVSGANVLTF

J: TRBJ2-7
V: TRBV28
size: once
CDR3: CASRDYAYEQYF

J: TRBJ2-3
V: TRBV4-3
size: -
CDR3: CASSGLAGSSTDTQYF

J: TRBJ2-2
V: TRBV5-6
size: -
CDR3: CASRLGLGLAGELFF

J: TRBJ2-1
V: TRBV4-1
size: -
CDR3: CASSQGDPPNEQFF

J: TRBJ2-7
V: TRBV19
size: -
CDR3: CASSGSGTNPYEQYF

J: TRBJ2-7
V: TRBV2
size: -
CDR3: CASSSLQGGGSYEQYF

J: TRBJ2-5
V: TRBV19
size: -
CDR3: CASSTRTLTYF

J: TRBJ2-2
V: TRBV7-9
size: -
CDR3: CASSLPTSGQARLGELFF

J: TRBJ1-1
V: TRBV7-8
size: -
CDR3: CASSLGGEEAFF

J: TRBJ2-7
V: TRBV11-2
size: once
CDR3: CASSLPDYEQYF

J: TRBJ2-3
V: TRBV7-3
size: -
CDR3: CASSPFALPDTQYF